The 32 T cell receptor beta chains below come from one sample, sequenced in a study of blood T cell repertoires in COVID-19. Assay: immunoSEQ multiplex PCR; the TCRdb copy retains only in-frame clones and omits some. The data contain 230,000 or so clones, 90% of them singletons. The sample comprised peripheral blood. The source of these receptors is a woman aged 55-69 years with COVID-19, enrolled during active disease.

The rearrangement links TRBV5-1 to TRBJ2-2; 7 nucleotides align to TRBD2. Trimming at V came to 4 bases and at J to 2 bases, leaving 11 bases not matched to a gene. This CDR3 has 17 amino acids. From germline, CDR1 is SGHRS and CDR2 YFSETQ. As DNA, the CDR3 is TGCGCCAGCAGCCCACAACCGGGACTACTCAACACCGGGGAGCTGTTTTTT. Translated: CASSPQPGLLNTGELFF.

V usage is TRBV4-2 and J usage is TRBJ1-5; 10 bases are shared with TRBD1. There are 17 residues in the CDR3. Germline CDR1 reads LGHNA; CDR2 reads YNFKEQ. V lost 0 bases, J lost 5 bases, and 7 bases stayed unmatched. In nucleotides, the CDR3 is TGTGCCAGCAGCCAAGATGGGGGACAGGGGTTGGATCAGCCCCAGCATTTT. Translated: CASSQDGGQGLDQPQHF.

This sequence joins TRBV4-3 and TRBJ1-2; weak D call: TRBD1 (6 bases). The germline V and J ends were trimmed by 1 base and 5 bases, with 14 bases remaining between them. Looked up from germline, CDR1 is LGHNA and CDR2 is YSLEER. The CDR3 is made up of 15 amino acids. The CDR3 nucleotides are TGCGCCAGCAGCCAAGTCCGGCAGGGGCCTTATGGCTACACCTTC. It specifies CASSQVRQGPYGYTF.

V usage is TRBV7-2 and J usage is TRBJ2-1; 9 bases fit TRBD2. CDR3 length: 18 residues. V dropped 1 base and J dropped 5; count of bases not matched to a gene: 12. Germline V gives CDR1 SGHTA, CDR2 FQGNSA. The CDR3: CASSLVRLAGFIDNEQFF. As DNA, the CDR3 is TGTGCCAGCAGCTTAGTCAGGCTAGCGGGGTTTATCGACAATGAGCAGTTCTTC.

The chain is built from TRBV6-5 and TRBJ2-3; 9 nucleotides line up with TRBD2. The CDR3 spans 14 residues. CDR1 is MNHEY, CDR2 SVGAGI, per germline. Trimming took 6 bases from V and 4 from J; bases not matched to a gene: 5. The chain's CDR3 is CASRGTSLPDTQYF. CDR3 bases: TGTGCCAGCAGGGGGACTAGCTTGCCAGATACGCAGTATTTT.

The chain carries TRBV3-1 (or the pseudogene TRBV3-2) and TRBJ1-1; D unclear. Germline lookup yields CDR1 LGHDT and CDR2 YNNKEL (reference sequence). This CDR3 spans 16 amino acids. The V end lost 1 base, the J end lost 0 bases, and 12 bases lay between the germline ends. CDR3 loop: CASSQGVAVMNTEAFF. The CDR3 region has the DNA TGTGCCAGCAGCCAAGGGGTAGCTGTCATGAACACTGAAGCTTTCTTT.

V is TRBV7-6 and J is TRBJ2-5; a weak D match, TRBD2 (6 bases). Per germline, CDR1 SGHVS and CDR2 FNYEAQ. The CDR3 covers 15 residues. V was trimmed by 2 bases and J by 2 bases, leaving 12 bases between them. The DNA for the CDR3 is TGTGCCAGCAGCTTACACCGGGGGTTACAAGAGACCCAGTACTTC. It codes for CASSLHRGLQETQYF.

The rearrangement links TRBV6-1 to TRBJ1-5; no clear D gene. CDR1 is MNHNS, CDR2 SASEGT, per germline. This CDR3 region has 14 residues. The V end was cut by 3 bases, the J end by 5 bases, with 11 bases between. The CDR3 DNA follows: TGTGCCAGCAGTGAGATAGCGAGTTATCAGCCCCAGCATTTT. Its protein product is CASSEIASYQPQHF.

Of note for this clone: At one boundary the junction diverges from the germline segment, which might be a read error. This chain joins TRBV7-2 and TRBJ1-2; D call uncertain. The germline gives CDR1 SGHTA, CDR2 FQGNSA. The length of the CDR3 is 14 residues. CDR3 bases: TGTGTCAGCAGCCACTTGGACGGGATCTATGGCTACACCTTC. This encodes CVSSHLDGIYGYTF. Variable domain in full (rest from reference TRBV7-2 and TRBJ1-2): GAGVSQSPSNKVTEKGKDVELRCDPISGHTALYWYRQSLGQGLEFLIYFQGNSAPDKSGLPSDRFSAERTGGSVSTLTIQRTQQEDSAVYLCVSSHLDGIYGYTFGSGTRLTVV.

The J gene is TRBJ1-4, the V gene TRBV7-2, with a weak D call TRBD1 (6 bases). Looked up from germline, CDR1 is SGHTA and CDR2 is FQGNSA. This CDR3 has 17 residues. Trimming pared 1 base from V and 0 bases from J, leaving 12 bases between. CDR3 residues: CASSLVGRGATNEKLFF. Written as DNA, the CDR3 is TGTGCCAGCAGCTTAGTGGGGAGGGGGGCAACTAATGAAAAACTGTTTTTT.

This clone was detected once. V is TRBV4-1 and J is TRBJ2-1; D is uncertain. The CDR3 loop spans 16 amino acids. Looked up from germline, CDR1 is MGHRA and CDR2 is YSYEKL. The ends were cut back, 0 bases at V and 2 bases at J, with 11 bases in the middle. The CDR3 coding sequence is TGCGCCAGCAGCCAAGATGGCTCTGTGGCCTACAATGAGCAGTTCTTC. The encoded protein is CASSQDGSVAYNEQFF.

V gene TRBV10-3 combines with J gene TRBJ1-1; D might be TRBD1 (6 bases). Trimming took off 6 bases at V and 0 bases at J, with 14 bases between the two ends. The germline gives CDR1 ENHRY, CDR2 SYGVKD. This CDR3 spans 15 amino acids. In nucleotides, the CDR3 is TGTGCCATCAGGCCCGGACAGATCATGAACACTGAAGCTTTCTTT. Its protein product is CAIRPGQIMNTEAFF.

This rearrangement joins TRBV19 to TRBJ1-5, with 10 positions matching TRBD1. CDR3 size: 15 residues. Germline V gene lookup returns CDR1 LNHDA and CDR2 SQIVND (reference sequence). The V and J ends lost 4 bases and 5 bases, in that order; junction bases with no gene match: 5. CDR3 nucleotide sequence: TGTGCCAGTAGTAAGGGACAGGGGACCCATCAGCCCCAGCATTTT. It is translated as CASSKGQGTHQPQHF.

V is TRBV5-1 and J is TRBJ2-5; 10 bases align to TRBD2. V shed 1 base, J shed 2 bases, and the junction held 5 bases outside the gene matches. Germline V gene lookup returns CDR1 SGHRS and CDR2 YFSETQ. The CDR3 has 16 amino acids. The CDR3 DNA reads TGCGCCAGCAGCTTGAGGGTAGCGGGGGGACAAGAGACCCAGTACTTC. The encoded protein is CASSLRVAGGQETQYF.

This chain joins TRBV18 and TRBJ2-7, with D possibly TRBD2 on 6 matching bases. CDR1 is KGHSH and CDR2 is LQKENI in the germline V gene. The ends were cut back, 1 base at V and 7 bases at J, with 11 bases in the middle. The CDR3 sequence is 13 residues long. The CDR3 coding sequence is TGTGCCAGCTCACCACAAGGAGGGATTGAGCAGTACTTC. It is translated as CASSPQGGIEQYF.

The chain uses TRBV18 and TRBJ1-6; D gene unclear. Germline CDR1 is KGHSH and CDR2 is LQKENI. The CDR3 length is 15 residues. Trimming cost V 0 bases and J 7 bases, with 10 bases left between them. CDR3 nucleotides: TGTGCCAGCTCACCACCCGGCGGGGTAAATTCACCCCTCCACTTT. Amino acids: CASSPPGGVNSPLHF.

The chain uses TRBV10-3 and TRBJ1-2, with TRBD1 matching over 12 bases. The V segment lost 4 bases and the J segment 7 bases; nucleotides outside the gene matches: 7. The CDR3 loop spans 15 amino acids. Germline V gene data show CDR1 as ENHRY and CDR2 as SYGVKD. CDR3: CAISVAGQGAGGYTF. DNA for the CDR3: TGTGCCATCAGTGTCGCGGGACAGGGGGCAGGTGGCTACACCTTC.

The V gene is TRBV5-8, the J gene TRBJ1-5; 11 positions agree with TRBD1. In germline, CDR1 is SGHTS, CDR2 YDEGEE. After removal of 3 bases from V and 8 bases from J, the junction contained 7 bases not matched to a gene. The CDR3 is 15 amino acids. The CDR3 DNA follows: TGTGCCAGCAGCTCCAGGACAGGGGGCGAGGAGCCCCAGCATTTT. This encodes CASSSRTGGEEPQHF. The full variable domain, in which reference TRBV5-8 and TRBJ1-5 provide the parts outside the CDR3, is EAGVTQSPTHLIKTRGQQATLRCSPISGHTSVYWYQQALGLGLQFLLWYDEGEERNRGNFPPRFSGRQFPNYSSELNVNALELEDSALYLCASSSRTGGEEPQHFGDGTRLSIL.

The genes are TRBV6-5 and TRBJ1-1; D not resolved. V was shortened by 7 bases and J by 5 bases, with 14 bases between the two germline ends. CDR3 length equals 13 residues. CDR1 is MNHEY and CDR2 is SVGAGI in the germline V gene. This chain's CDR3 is CASTPGGKTEAFF. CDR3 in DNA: TGTGCCAGCACCCCGGGAGGGAAAACTGAAGCTTTCTTT.

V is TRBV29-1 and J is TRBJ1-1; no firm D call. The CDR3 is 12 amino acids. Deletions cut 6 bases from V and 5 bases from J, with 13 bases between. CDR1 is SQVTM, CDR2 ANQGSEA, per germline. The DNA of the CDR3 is TGCAGCGTAGAGTCGGTTTCTACTGAAGCTTTCTTT. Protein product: CSVESVSTEAFF.

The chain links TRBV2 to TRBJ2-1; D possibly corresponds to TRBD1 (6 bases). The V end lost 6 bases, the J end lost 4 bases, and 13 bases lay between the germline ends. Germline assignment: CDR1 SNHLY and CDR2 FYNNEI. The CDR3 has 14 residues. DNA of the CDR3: TGTGCCAGCAGGTCCCCTAGGGGGTACAATGAGCAGTTCTTC. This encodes CASRSPRGYNEQFF.

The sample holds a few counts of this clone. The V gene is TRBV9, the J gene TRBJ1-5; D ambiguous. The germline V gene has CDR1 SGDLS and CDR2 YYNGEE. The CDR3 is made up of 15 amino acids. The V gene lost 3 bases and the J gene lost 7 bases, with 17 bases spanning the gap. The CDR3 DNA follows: TGTGCCAGCAGCGCGGGGTACGAGTCCGAGCAGCCCCAGCATTTT. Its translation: CASSAGYESEQPQHF.

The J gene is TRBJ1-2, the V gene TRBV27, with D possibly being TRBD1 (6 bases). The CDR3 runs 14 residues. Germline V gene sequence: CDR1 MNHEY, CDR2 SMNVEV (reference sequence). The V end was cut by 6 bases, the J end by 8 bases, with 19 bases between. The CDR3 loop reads CASRDRGRQEGYTF. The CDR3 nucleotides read TGTGCCAGCAGGGACAGAGGGCGGCAGGAGGGCTACACCTTC.

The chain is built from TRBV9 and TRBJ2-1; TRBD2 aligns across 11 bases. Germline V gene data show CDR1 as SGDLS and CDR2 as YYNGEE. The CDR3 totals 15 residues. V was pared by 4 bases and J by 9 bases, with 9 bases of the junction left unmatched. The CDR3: CASSSRLAGHPEQFF. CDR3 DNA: TGTGCCAGCAGCTCTCGACTAGCGGGGCATCCTGAGCAGTTCTTC.

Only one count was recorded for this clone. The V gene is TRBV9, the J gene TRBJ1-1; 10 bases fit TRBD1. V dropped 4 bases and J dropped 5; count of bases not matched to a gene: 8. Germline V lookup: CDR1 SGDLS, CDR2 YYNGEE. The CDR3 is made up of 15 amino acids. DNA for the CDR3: TGTGCCAGCAGCCCTCAGGGGACAGGGGTAACTGAAGCTTTCTTT. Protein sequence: CASSPQGTGVTEAFF.

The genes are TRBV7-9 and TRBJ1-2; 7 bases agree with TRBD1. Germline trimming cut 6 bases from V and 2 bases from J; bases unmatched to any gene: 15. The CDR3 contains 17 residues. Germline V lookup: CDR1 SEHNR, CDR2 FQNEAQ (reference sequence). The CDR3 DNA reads TGTGCCAGCAGAGTTGGGACAGAGGGAAGGGGAAACTATGGCTACACCTTC. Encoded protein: CASRVGTEGRGNYGYTF.

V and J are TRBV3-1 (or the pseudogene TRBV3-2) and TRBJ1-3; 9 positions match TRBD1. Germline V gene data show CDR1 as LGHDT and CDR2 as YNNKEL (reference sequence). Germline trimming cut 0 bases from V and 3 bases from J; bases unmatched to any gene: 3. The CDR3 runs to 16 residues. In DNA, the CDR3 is TGTGCCAGCAGCCAAGAGGGACAGGGTCGTGGAAACACCATATATTTT. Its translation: CASSQEGQGRGNTIYF.

The chain's CDR3 is CASSVSGSSQPQHF. In DNA, the CDR3 is TGTGCCAGCAGCGTTAGCGGATCTTCTCAGCCCCAGCATTTT. The chain has TRBV7-2 and TRBJ1-5; D unresolved. This CDR3 is 14 amino acids long. The germline V gene has CDR1 SGHTA and CDR2 FQGNSA. The ends were cut back, 5 bases at V and 6 bases at J, with 14 bases in the middle.

The CDR3, as DNA: TGTGCCACCCTCGTCGGGAAGTTGGCTTCCCTCCACTTT. It translates to CATLVGKLASLHF. J is TRBJ1-6 and V is TRBV6-5; D is unclear. This CDR3 comprises 13 residues. In germline, CDR1 is MNHEY, CDR2 SVGAGI. The ends were cut back, 10 bases at V and 14 bases at J, with 21 bases in the middle.

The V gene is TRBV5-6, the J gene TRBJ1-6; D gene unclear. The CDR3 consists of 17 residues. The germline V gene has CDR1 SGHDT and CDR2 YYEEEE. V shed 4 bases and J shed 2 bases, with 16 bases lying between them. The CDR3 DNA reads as TGTGCCAGCAGCCCAGGCTGGAGGGTGGCCTATAATTCACCCCTCCACTTT. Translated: CASSPGWRVAYNSPLHF.

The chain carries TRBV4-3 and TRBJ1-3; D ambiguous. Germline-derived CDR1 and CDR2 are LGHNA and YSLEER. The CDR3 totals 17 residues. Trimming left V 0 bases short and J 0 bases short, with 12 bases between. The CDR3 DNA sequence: TGCGCCAGCAGCCAAGAGTCGGACTCCTACTCTGGAAACACCATATATTTT. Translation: CASSQESDSYSGNTIYF.

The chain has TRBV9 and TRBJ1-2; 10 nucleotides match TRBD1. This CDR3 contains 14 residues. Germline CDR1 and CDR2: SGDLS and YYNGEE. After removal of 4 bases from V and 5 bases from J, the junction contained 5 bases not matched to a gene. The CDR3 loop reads CASSKGTGDYGYTF. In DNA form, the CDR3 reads TGTGCCAGCAGCAAAGGGACAGGGGATTATGGCTACACCTTC.